This TCR beta chain was profiled in a study of beta chain features in type 1 diabetes. Study results and caveats: All four CD4+ subsets of Type 1 diabetes patients contained TCRB CDR3s that were moderately but significantly shorter.

A note on this clone: The antigen remains undetermined.

As every portion of the isolated RNA was reverse transcribed, the sequencing read expressed TCRB transcripts. The table came from immunoSEQ multiplex PCR; TCRdb's copy has only in-frame clones and leaves some out. The data contain around 300,000 clones, 9.5% to 12% of them singletons. The CDR3 extends over 17 amino acids. Germline CDR1 SGDLS, CDR2 YYNGEE. V gave up 0 bases and J gave up 2 bases, with 15 bases separating them. The sequence derives from a woman under 40 in good health. What was sequenced was naive CD4+ T cells from blood. J is TRBJ2-1 and V is TRBV9; TRBD2 is a possible D gene (6 bases). The CDR3 is CASSVAHPPGAYNEQFF. CDR3 nucleotides: TGTGCCAGCAGCGTAGCTCATCCCCCGGGAGCCTACAATGAGCAGTTCTTC.